These 22 T cell receptor beta chains were all obtained from the same sample, sequenced in a study of monozygotic twins with inflammatory bowel disease. Reanalyzing the 5' RACE reads, TCRdb keeps one entry per CDR3 protein, without DNA. This sample's table reports 440,000 or so distinct CDR3 sequences. Sample: blood. The receptors stem from a human donor with ulcerative colitis or Crohn's disease, or a healthy co-twin of an affected twin (not recorded which).

This chain connects TRBV11-2 to TRBJ1-1; the D call from TCRdb, TRBD1, cannot be confirmed without DNA. Germline-derived CDR1 and CDR2 are SGHAT and FQNNGV. CDR3 size: 14 residues. The CDR3 here is CASTRTVMGTEAFF. Using reference TRBV11-2 and TRBJ1-1 for the parts outside the CDR3, the full variable domain is EAGVAQSPRYKIIEKRQSVAFWCNPISGHATLYWYQQILGQGPKLLIQFQNNGVVDDSQLPKDRFSAERLKGVDSTLKIQPAKLEDSAVYLCASTRTVMGTEAFFGQGTRLTVV.

This chain joins TRBV7-2 and TRBJ2-1; lacking DNA, the TRBD1 call made by TCRdb goes unchecked. Germline loops: CDR1 SGHTA, CDR2 FQGNSA. The CDR3 spans 14 residues. The CDR3 sequence: CASRQGQGNNEQFF.

This chain links TRBV4-1 with TRBJ2-1. The length of the CDR3 is 15 residues. CDR1 is MGHRA, CDR2 YSYEKL, per germline. This chain's CDR3 is CASSQGGISYNEQFF.

This sequence joins TRBV5-1 and TRBJ1-4. Germline V gene sequence: CDR1 SGHRS, CDR2 YFSETQ. CDR3 length: 14 residues. The CDR3 protein is CASSAGFGFEKLFF.

This rearrangement joins TRBV11-2 to TRBJ2-7. Germline V gene sequence: CDR1 SGHAT, CDR2 FQNNGV. The CDR3 has 15 amino acids. This CDR3 is CASSLGSGRGYEQYF.

The chain couples TRBV6-6 to TRBJ1-1. The CDR3 has 13 amino acids. CDR1 and CDR2 (germline): MNHNY, SVGAGI (reference sequence). The CDR3 sequence: CASSYRQNTEAFF.

V gene TRBV5-6 combines with J gene TRBJ2-2; TCRdb indicates TRBD2, and absent DNA this call remains unverified. Germline CDR1 SGHDT, CDR2 YYEEEE. CDR3 length equals 14 residues. The CDR3: CASIRGGNTGELFF.

V is TRBV25-1 and J is TRBJ2-3. Germline loops: CDR1 MGHDK, CDR2 SYGVNS. CDR3 length equals 12 residues. The CDR3 spells CASSELTDTQYF.

This chain uses TRBV12-3 or TRBV12-4 with TRBJ2-3; no DNA is available, so the TRBD2 call from TCRdb remains unchecked. The CDR3 is 15 residues long. The CDR3 protein is CASSHSGKRTDTQYF.

The gene calls are TRBV7-2 and TRBJ2-4. Germline CDR1 SGHTA, CDR2 FQGNSA. The CDR3 is 12 residues long. The CDR3 region is CASSSYKNIQYF. Using reference TRBV7-2 and TRBJ2-4 for the parts outside the CDR3, the full variable domain is GAGVSQSPSNKVTEKGKDVELRCDPISGHTALYWYRQSLGQGLEFLIYFQGNSAPDKSGLPSDRFSAERTGGSVSTLTIQRTQQEDSAVYLCASSSYKNIQYFGAGTRLSVL.

The chain links TRBV12-3 or TRBV12-4 to TRBJ2-3; TCRdb designates TRBD2, a call that cannot be tested without DNA. The CDR3 covers 16 residues. The CDR3 reads CASSLRRARSTDTQYF.

V usage is TRBV19 and J usage is TRBJ1-2; no DNA is available, so the TRBD1 call from TCRdb remains unchecked. The germline V gene encodes CDR1 LNHDA and CDR2 SQIVND (reference sequence). The CDR3 spans 12 residues. The CDR3 region is CASTNGRQGHTF.

The chain couples TRBV24-1 to TRBJ2-5; TCRdb picks TRBD1, but there is no DNA to check that call. This CDR3 comprises 15 residues. In germline, CDR1 is KGHDR, CDR2 SFDVKD. The CDR3 here is CATSDPTGGGETQYF.

V gene TRBV5-6 combines with J gene TRBJ2-5. CDR3 length equals 16 residues. The germline CDR1 and CDR2 sequences are SGHDT and YYEEEE. CDR3 amino acids: CASSLSSGIRQETQYF. Variable domain in full (rest from reference TRBV5-6 and TRBJ2-5): DAGVTQSPTHLIKTRGQQVTLRCSPKSGHDTVSWYQQALGQGPQFIFQYYEEEERQRGNFPDRFSGHQFPNYSSELNVNALLLGDSALYLCASSLSSGIRQETQYFGPGTRLLVL.

The chain combines TRBV10-3 with TRBJ1-5. The CDR3 has 14 residues. Germline values: CDR1 ENHRY, CDR2 SYGVKD. The CDR3 loop is CAIRASEGDQPQHF.

The rearrangement uses TRBV20-1 and TRBJ2-2; TCRdb selects TRBD2, and the lack of DNA leaves this call unchecked. CDR1 DFQATT and CDR2 SNEGSKA come from the germline V gene (reference sequence). The CDR3 spans 16 residues. CDR3 sequence reads: CSARGEGLSNTGELFF.

V usage is TRBV5-1 and J usage is TRBJ1-1. The V gene's germline CDR1 is SGHRS and CDR2 YFSETQ. The CDR3 has 15 amino acids. The CDR3 here is CASSLLGHDVTEAFF.

This chain joins TRBV6-5 and TRBJ2-7. The CDR3 covers 16 residues. The germline gives CDR1 MNHEY, CDR2 SVGAGI. CDR3 in amino acids: CASSYSRRGPSYEQYF.

This chain links TRBV4-1 with TRBJ1-1; TCRdb selects TRBD1, and the lack of DNA leaves this call unchecked. This CDR3 comprises 14 residues. Germline loops: CDR1 MGHRA, CDR2 YSYEKL. This CDR3 reads CASSQMGGSTEAFF.

The J gene is TRBJ1-1, the V gene TRBV29-1. CDR1 is SQVTM and CDR2 is ANQGSEA in the germline V gene. The CDR3 sequence is 13 residues long. CDR3 in amino acids: CSVAGRMIPEAFF.

The chain combines TRBV27 with TRBJ2-1; absent DNA, TCRdb's TRBD2 call cannot be checked. The CDR3 consists of 15 residues. Germline V CDR1 and CDR2: MNHEY, SMNVEV (reference sequence). CDR3 amino acids: CASSFGLVPRDEQFF.

The chain combines TRBV19 with TRBJ1-2; the TCRdb D gene call, TRBD1, has no DNA to confirm it. There are 15 residues in the CDR3. Looked up from germline, CDR1 is LNHDA and CDR2 is SQIVND (reference sequence). The CDR3 sequence: CASSARTESDYGYTF. Full variable domain (rest looked up from reference TRBV19 and TRBJ1-2): DGGITQSPKYLFRKEGQNVTLSCEQNLNHDAMYWYRQDPGQGLRLIYYSQIVNDFQKGDIAEGYSVSREKKESFPLTVTSAQKNPTAFYLCASSARTESDYGYTFGSGTRLTVV.